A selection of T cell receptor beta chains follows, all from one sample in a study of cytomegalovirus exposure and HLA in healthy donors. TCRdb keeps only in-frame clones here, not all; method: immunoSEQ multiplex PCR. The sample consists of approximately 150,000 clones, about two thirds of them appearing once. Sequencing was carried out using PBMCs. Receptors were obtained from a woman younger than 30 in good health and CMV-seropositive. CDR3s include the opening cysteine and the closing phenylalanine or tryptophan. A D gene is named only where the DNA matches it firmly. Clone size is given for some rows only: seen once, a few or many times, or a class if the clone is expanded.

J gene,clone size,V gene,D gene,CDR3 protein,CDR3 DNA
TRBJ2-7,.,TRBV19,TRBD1,CASSMGTGTTYEQYF,TGTGCCAGTAGTATGGGGACAGGCACAACCTACGAGCAGTACTTC
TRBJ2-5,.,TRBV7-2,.,CASSLIFTRETQYF,TGTGCCAGCAGCTTAATTTTTACAAGAGAGACCCAGTACTTC
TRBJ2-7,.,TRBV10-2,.,CASLQDSYEQYF,TGCGCCAGCCTACAGGATTCCTACGAGCAGTACTTC
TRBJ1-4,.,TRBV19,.,CASSISRDPSTNEKLFF,TGTGCCAGTAGTATTAGCCGGGATCCGTCGACTAATGAAAAACTGTTTTTT
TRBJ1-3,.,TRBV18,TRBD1,CASSPTGVRNTIYF,TGTGCCAGCTCACCGACAGGGGTTCGGAACACCATATATTTT
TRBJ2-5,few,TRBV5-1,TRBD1,CASSTGQGRETQYF,TGCGCCAGCAGCACGGGACAGGGGCGAGAGACCCAGTACTTC
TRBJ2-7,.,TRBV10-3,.,CAISDGLSSYEQYF,TGTGCCATCAGTGATGGGCTATCGAGCTACGAGCAGTACTTC
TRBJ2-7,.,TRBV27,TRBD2,CASSLGLAGGLPYEQYF,TGTGCCAGCAGTCTGGGACTAGCGGGAGGGCTTCCCTACGAGCAGTACTTC
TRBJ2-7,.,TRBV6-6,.,CASSYRDSEQYF,TGTGCCAGCAGTTACCGGGATTCCGAGCAGTACTTC
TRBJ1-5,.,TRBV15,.,CATGDSNQPQHF,TGTGCCACCGGAGATAGCAATCAGCCCCAGCATTTT
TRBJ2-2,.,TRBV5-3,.,CARSPNGGRGNGTGELFF,TGTGCCAGAAGCCCGAATGGGGGTAGGGGGAATGGCACCGGGGAGCTGTTTTTT
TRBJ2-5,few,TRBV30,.,CAWSVYGGPQETQYF,TGTGCCTGGAGTGTATACGGGGGTCCCCAAGAGACCCAGTACTTC
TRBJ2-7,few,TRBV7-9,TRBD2,CASSASGSGEQYF,TGTGCCAGCAGTGCTAGCGGGAGTGGCGAGCAGTACTTC
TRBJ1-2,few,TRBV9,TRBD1,CASSNTGGGSYTF,TGTGCCAGCAGCAATACAGGGGGCGGGAGCTACACCTTC
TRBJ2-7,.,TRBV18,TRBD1,CASSETGGYEQYF,TGTGCCAGCTCCGAGACAGGGGGCTACGAGCAGTACTTC
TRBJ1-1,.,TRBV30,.,CAWTLSVNTEAFF,TGTGCCTGGACCCTCAGTGTGAACACTGAAGCTTTCTTT
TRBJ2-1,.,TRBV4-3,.,CASSQDSSSYNEQFF,TGCGCCAGCAGCCAAGATTCGAGCTCCTACAATGAGCAGTTCTTC
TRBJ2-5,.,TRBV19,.,CASSIAGGGGKTQYF,TGTGCCAGTAGTATAGCGGGAGGGGGCGGGAAGACCCAGTACTTC
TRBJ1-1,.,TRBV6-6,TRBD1,CASSSGQMNTEAFF,TGTGCCAGCAGCTCGGGACAGATGAACACTGAAGCTTTCTTT
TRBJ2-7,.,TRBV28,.,CASSHPTGPYEQYF,TGTGCCAGCAGCCATCCGACAGGTCCCTACGAGCAGTACTTC
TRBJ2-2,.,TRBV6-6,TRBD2,CASTLTSVGTGELFF,TGTGCCAGCACTCTAACTAGCGTCGGCACCGGGGAGCTGTTTTTT
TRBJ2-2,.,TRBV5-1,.,CASSLGLDGELFF,TGCGCCAGCAGCTTGGGACTAGACGGGGAGCTGTTTTTT
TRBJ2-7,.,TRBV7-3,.,CASSLTAGSFYEQYF,TGTGCCAGCAGCTTAACGGCGGGTAGCTTCTACGAGCAGTACTTC
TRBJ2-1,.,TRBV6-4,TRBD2,CASSAAGGRQFF,TGTGCCAGCAGTGCAGCGGGAGGAAGGCAGTTCTTC
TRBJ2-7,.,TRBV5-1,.,CASSLDSSLEQYF,TGCGCCAGCAGCTTGGATTCTAGCCTCGAGCAGTACTTC
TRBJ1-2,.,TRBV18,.,CASSPGGEGYTF,TGTGCCAGCTCACCAGGGGGCGAGGGCTACACCTTC
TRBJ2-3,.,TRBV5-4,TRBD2,CASSLPSSGRTDTQYF,TGTGCCAGCAGCTTGCCTTCTAGCGGGAGGACAGATACGCAGTATTTT
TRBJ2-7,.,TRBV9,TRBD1,CASSPGTGGSFEQYF,TGTGCCAGCAGCCCCGGGACAGGGGGTTCTTTCGAGCAGTACTTC
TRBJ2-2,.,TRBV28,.,CASSLDYGTGELFF,TGTGCCAGCAGTTTAGACTATGGCACCGGGGAGCTGTTTTTT
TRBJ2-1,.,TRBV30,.,CAWINRGLVNEQFF,TGTGCCTGGATCAACCGCGGCCTCGTGAATGAGCAGTTCTTC
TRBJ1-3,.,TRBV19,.,CASSVAAGWGNTIYF,TGTGCCAGTAGTGTCGCTGCAGGGTGGGGAAACACCATATATTTT
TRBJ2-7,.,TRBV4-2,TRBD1,CASSQGTGGQGEQYF,TGTGCCAGCAGCCAAGGGACAGGGGGCCAGGGGGAGCAGTACTTC
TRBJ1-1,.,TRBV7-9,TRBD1,CASSLVGGASTEAFF,TGTGCCAGCAGCTTAGTAGGGGGCGCGAGCACTGAAGCTTTCTTT
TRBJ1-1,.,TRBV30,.,CAFSRLTMNTEAFF,TGTGCCTTCTCCAGACTGACCATGAACACTGAAGCTTTCTTT
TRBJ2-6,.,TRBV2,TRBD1,CASRRDSPSGANVLTF,TGTGCCAGCAGACGGGACAGCCCCTCTGGGGCCAACGTCCTGACTTTC
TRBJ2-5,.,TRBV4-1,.,CASSQGTVSKETQYF,TGCGCCAGCAGCCAAGGCACGGTGTCTAAAGAGACCCAGTACTTC
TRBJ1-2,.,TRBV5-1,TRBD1,CASSFRQGAVNYGYTF,TGCGCCAGCAGCTTCCGGCAGGGGGCTGTTAACTATGGCTACACCTTC
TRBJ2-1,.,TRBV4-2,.,CASSQLRNNEQFF,TGTGCCAGCAGCCAGCTGCGCAACAATGAGCAGTTCTTC
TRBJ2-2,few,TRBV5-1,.,CASSFDRELFF,TGCGCCAGCAGCTTTGATAGAGAGCTGTTTTTT
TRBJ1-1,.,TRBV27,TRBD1,CASSSRTGVAFF,TGTGCCAGCAGTTCTCGGACAGGGGTGGCTTTCTTT
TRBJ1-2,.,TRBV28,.,CASLGSRSYGYTF,TGTGCCAGCCTAGGCAGTCGTTCCTATGGCTACACCTTC
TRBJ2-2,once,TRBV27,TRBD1,CASSPWTGGRTGELFF,TGTGCCAGCAGTCCATGGACAGGGGGCCGCACCGGGGAGCTGTTTTTT
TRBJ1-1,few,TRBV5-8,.,CASSLTENTEAFF,TGTGCCAGCAGCTTGACTGAGAACACTGAAGCTTTCTTT
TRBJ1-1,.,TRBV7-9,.,CSSSVQPNTEAFF,TGTTCCAGCAGCGTACAGCCGAACACTGAAGCTTTCTTT
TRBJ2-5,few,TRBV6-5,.,CASSYSEGPQETQYF,TGTGCCAGCAGTTACTCGGAGGGGCCTCAAGAGACCCAGTACTTC
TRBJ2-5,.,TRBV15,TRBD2,CATSRRTSGRGGETQYF,TGTGCCACCAGCAGAAGGACTAGCGGGAGGGGGGGAGAGACCCAGTACTTC
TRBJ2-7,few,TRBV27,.,CASSNYYEQYF,TGTGCCAGCAGTAACTACTACGAGCAGTACTTC
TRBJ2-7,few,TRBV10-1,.,CASSEWQGGEQYF,TGCGCCAGCAGTGAGTGGCAGGGTGGCGAGCAGTACTTC
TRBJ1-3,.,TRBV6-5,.,CASSYSPSSLGNTIYF,TGTGCCAGCAGTTACTCGCCAAGCTCGCTTGGAAACACCATATATTTT
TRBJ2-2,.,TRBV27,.,CVSSWGSGELFF,TGTGTCAGCAGTTGGGGCTCCGGGGAGCTGTTTTTT
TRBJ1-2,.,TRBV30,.,CAWGEADYGYTF,TGTGCCTGGGGGGAGGCAGACTATGGCTACACCTTC
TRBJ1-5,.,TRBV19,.,CASSLRDIAAYSNQPQHF,TGTGCCAGTAGCCTCCGGGACATTGCGGCATATAGCAATCAGCCCCAGCATTTT
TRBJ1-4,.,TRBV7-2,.,CASSPRTARGPNEKLFF,TGTGCCAGCAGCCCAAGGACAGCTCGGGGACCCAATGAAAAACTGTTTTTT
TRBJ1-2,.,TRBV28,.,CASSFTGNYGYTF,TGTGCCAGCAGTTTTACAGGGAACTATGGCTACACCTTC